A selection of T cell receptor beta chains follows, all from one sample in a study of type 1 regulatory T cells. These receptors have no identified antigens. A single record per CDR3 protein comes from TCRdb applying MiXCR to the reads. The sample lists just under 65,000 distinct CDR3 sequences; approximately 47% were seen once. The sequenced sample consisted of cultured non-Tr1 T cells, either the whole culture or a sorted T cell fraction (not recorded which). The receptors here all came from a human donor in good health. The CDR3 runs from the conserved cysteine through the conserved F or W. The order of the fields is clone size, V gene, D gene, J gene, CDR3 DNA, CDR3 protein. D genes are given only for firm matches. Clone size, where shown, is once, few, many, or a class for clones that have expanded.

clone_size: -
v_call: TRBV29-1
d_call: -
j_call: TRBJ1-2
cdr3_nt: TGCAGCGTTGAAGATCTGGGCAGGGGCTATGGCTACACCTTC
cdr3_aa: CSVEDLGRGYGYTF

clone_size: -
v_call: TRBV5-5
d_call: -
j_call: TRBJ1-1
cdr3_nt: TGTGCCAGCAGCTTGGAACACTGGTTAGCTGAAGCTTTCTTT
cdr3_aa: CASSLEHWLAEAFF

clone_size: -
v_call: TRBV7-2
d_call: -
j_call: TRBJ2-3
cdr3_nt: TGTGCCAGCAGCCCAAGGGGCCCACGAAGGGATACGCAGTATTTT
cdr3_aa: CASSPRGPRRDTQYF

clone_size: -
v_call: TRBV5-1
d_call: -
j_call: TRBJ1-1
cdr3_nt: TGCGCCAGCGGCTTGGGCGGGTTCACTGAAGCTTTCTTT
cdr3_aa: CASGLGGFTEAFF

clone_size: -
v_call: TRBV20-1
d_call: TRBD2
j_call: TRBJ2-3
cdr3_nt: TGCAGTGCCCAGACTAGCGGGGGGGTGGATACGCAGTATTTT
cdr3_aa: CSAQTSGGVDTQYF

clone_size: -
v_call: TRBV24-1
d_call: -
j_call: TRBJ2-1
cdr3_nt: TGTGCCACCAGTGATGGAGGGAGCTCCTACAATGAGCAGTTCTTC
cdr3_aa: CATSDGGSSYNEQFF

clone_size: -
v_call: TRBV6-2/TRBV6-3
d_call: -
j_call: TRBJ1-5
cdr3_nt: TGTGCCAGCAGCAGCACAGGGACCAATCAGCCCCAGCATTTT
cdr3_aa: CASSSTGTNQPQHF

clone_size: few
v_call: TRBV20-1
d_call: -
j_call: TRBJ1-2
cdr3_nt: TGCAGTGCTTTCGGATTCTCCACCTATGGCTACACCTTC
cdr3_aa: CSAFGFSTYGYTF

clone_size: medium-sized
v_call: TRBV6-1
d_call: -
j_call: TRBJ1-4
cdr3_nt: TGTGCCAGCACCATGAGAGATCAAGGGGAAAAACTGTTTTTT
cdr3_aa: CASTMRDQGEKLFF

clone_size: -
v_call: TRBV4-1
d_call: TRBD1
j_call: TRBJ2-7
cdr3_nt: TGCGCCAGCAGCCAGTTTTTGGGACAGGGCCCCTACGAGCAGTACTTC
cdr3_aa: CASSQFLGQGPYEQYF

clone_size: -
v_call: TRBV9
d_call: -
j_call: TRBJ1-1
cdr3_nt: TGTGCCAGCAGCGTGGCGGGGAGAATGGGGAACACTGAAGCTTTCTTT
cdr3_aa: CASSVAGRMGNTEAFF

clone_size: -
v_call: TRBV7-3
d_call: -
j_call: TRBJ2-5
cdr3_nt: TGTGCCAGCAGCCGGGCCTCCCAAGAGACCCAGTACTTC
cdr3_aa: CASSRASQETQYF

clone_size: -
v_call: TRBV29-1
d_call: TRBD2
j_call: TRBJ2-1
cdr3_nt: TGCAGCGTTGAAGATAGGGGTAGCGGGGGGCCGGGTGAGCAGTTCTTC
cdr3_aa: CSVEDRGSGGPGEQFF

clone_size: few
v_call: TRBV10-3
d_call: -
j_call: TRBJ1-2
cdr3_nt: TGTGCCACCAGCGCCCAGGGTCCCTATGGCTACACCTTC
cdr3_aa: CATSAQGPYGYTF

clone_size: few
v_call: TRBV20-1
d_call: -
j_call: TRBJ2-3
cdr3_nt: TGCAGTGCCGGGCAACTGATCAACGCAGATACGCAGTATTTT
cdr3_aa: CSAGQLINADTQYF

clone_size: few
v_call: TRBV7-9
d_call: TRBD1
j_call: TRBJ1-4
cdr3_nt: TGTGCCAGCAACCGACGGGGACAGGGCGCTAATGAAAAACTGTTTTTT
cdr3_aa: CASNRRGQGANEKLFF

clone_size: -
v_call: TRBV7-2
d_call: -
j_call: TRBJ1-2
cdr3_nt: TGTGCCAGCAGCTTAGCGCGCAATAACTATGGCTACACCTTC
cdr3_aa: CASSLARNNYGYTF

clone_size: -
v_call: TRBV27
d_call: TRBD2
j_call: TRBJ2-2
cdr3_nt: TGTGCCAGCAGTTTAATTGCTTTCCTGGGACTAGCGAACACCGGGGAGCTGTTTTTT
cdr3_aa: CASSLIAFLGLANTGELFF

clone_size: -
v_call: TRBV7-9
d_call: -
j_call: TRBJ2-2
cdr3_nt: TGTGCCAGCAGCTTAGGTTATCACACCGGGGAGCTGTTTTTT
cdr3_aa: CASSLGYHTGELFF

clone_size: few
v_call: TRBV5-1
d_call: -
j_call: TRBJ1-2
cdr3_nt: TGCGCCAGCAGCTTGGGACAGAAATATGGCTACACCTTC
cdr3_aa: CASSLGQKYGYTF

clone_size: -
v_call: TRBV2
d_call: TRBD2
j_call: TRBJ2-7
cdr3_nt: TGTGCCAGCAACCTAGCGGGGGCTACCTACGAGCAGTACTTC
cdr3_aa: CASNLAGATYEQYF

clone_size: few
v_call: TRBV19
d_call: TRBD2
j_call: TRBJ2-2
cdr3_nt: TGTGCCAGTAGTATATCCCTAGCGGGGGGCCGCACCGGGGAGCTGTTTTTT
cdr3_aa: CASSISLAGGRTGELFF

clone_size: -
v_call: TRBV4-1
d_call: -
j_call: TRBJ2-1
cdr3_nt: TGCGCCAGCAGCCAACTTTGGGGCGATGAGCAGTTCTTC
cdr3_aa: CASSQLWGDEQFF

clone_size: -
v_call: TRBV4-1
d_call: TRBD1
j_call: TRBJ2-6
cdr3_nt: TGCGCCAGCAGCTTCCGGGACAGGGACTCCTCTGGGGCCAACGTCCTGACTTTC
cdr3_aa: CASSFRDRDSSGANVLTF

clone_size: many
v_call: TRBV5-1
d_call: -
j_call: TRBJ1-3
cdr3_nt: TGCGCCAGCAGCTGGACGGTCTCTGGAAACACCATATATTTT
cdr3_aa: CASSWTVSGNTIYF

clone_size: -
v_call: TRBV15
d_call: -
j_call: TRBJ2-3
cdr3_nt: TGTGCCACCGATCGGGAGCGTGCTAGCACAGATACGCAGTATTTT
cdr3_aa: CATDRERASTDTQYF

clone_size: -
v_call: TRBV2
d_call: TRBD1
j_call: TRBJ2-6
cdr3_nt: TGTGCCAGCATCCCGGGACAGCCTGGGGCCAACGTCCTGACTTTC
cdr3_aa: CASIPGQPGANVLTF

clone_size: -
v_call: TRBV27
d_call: -
j_call: TRBJ1-5
cdr3_nt: TGTGCCAGTTGGGACAGCAATCAGCCCCAGCATTTT
cdr3_aa: CASWDSNQPQHF

clone_size: few
v_call: TRBV5-1
d_call: -
j_call: TRBJ2-1
cdr3_nt: TGCGCCAGCCGAGGGGCTCTCGATGACAATGAGCAGTTCTTC
cdr3_aa: CASRGALDDNEQFF

clone_size: -
v_call: TRBV5-1
d_call: TRBD1
j_call: TRBJ1-1
cdr3_nt: TGCGCTAGCAGCTTGGGGGCAGGGGGGGTAGAGGCAACTGAAGCTTTCTTT
cdr3_aa: CASSLGAGGVEATEAFF

clone_size: -
v_call: TRBV30
d_call: -
j_call: TRBJ2-5
cdr3_nt: TGTGCCTTGAAAGTAACAGGTGATGGCTACCAAGAGACCCAGTACTTC
cdr3_aa: CALKVTGDGYQETQYF

clone_size: -
v_call: TRBV5-5
d_call: -
j_call: TRBJ2-2
cdr3_nt: TGTGCCAGCAGAGGGGTGTCGAACACCGGGGAGCTGTTTTTT
cdr3_aa: CASRGVSNTGELFF

clone_size: -
v_call: TRBV6-5
d_call: -
j_call: TRBJ1-1
cdr3_nt: TGTGCCAGCGGGGGCCGGGCCTTGACTGAAGCTTTCTTT
cdr3_aa: CASGGRALTEAFF

clone_size: once
v_call: TRBV5-1
d_call: TRBD1
j_call: TRBJ2-7
cdr3_nt: TGCGCCAGCAGCCTTAGGACCTCAGGGGGCGCCGAGCAGTACTTC
cdr3_aa: CASSLRTSGGAEQYF

clone_size: -
v_call: TRBV6-2/TRBV6-3
d_call: -
j_call: TRBJ1-1
cdr3_nt: TGTGCCAGCAAGGAAAGGGTGTTTAGAGGGGACACTGAAGCTTTCTTT
cdr3_aa: CASKERVFRGDTEAFF

clone_size: -
v_call: TRBV20-1
d_call: TRBD1
j_call: TRBJ1-1
cdr3_nt: TGCAGTGCTAGTGAGGGGGCACGCACTGAAGCTTTCTTT
cdr3_aa: CSASEGARTEAFF

clone_size: few
v_call: TRBV5-1
d_call: TRBD2
j_call: TRBJ2-1
cdr3_nt: TGCGCCAGCAGCTTGATGGGCGGGGGTGAGCAGTTCTTC
cdr3_aa: CASSLMGGGEQFF

clone_size: -
v_call: TRBV6-1
d_call: -
j_call: TRBJ1-6
cdr3_nt: TGTGCCAGCAGTGATGGTCGGGACCCAACACCCCTCCACTTT
cdr3_aa: CASSDGRDPTPLHF

clone_size: many
v_call: TRBV7-2
d_call: TRBD2
j_call: TRBJ2-5
cdr3_nt: TGTGCCAGCAGCCCCCAGCGGGGGGGACAAGAGACCCAGTACTTC
cdr3_aa: CASSPQRGGQETQYF

clone_size: -
v_call: TRBV7-2
d_call: TRBD1
j_call: TRBJ1-6
cdr3_nt: TGTGCCAGCAGCGGATCAGGGGGCTCCTATAATTCACCCCTCCACTTT
cdr3_aa: CASSGSGGSYNSPLHF

clone_size: -
v_call: TRBV6-2/TRBV6-3
d_call: -
j_call: TRBJ1-5
cdr3_nt: TGTGCCAGCAGTAACGGGCCGACAGATAGCAATCAGCCCCAGCATTTT
cdr3_aa: CASSNGPTDSNQPQHF

clone_size: -
v_call: TRBV7-2
d_call: -
j_call: TRBJ2-5
cdr3_nt: TGTGCCAGCAGCTTAGACACCGCCAGCGGGACCCAGTACTTC
cdr3_aa: CASSLDTASGTQYF

clone_size: -
v_call: TRBV3-1
d_call: TRBD2
j_call: TRBJ2-6
cdr3_nt: TGTGCCAGCAGCCAGTCTCCCCTTAGTCGGGGGGGCTCTGGGGCCAACGTCCTGACTTTC
cdr3_aa: CASSQSPLSRGGSGANVLTF

clone_size: -
v_call: TRBV20-1
d_call: -
j_call: TRBJ2-3
cdr3_nt: TGCAGTGCTAGGGGGAGAACCAACACAGATACGCAGTATTTT
cdr3_aa: CSARGRTNTDTQYF

clone_size: -
v_call: TRBV19
d_call: -
j_call: TRBJ1-1
cdr3_nt: TGTGCCAGTAGGGGGATGGAAACCACTGAAGCTTTCTTT
cdr3_aa: CASRGMETTEAFF

clone_size: -
v_call: TRBV7-6
d_call: TRBD1
j_call: TRBJ2-1
cdr3_nt: TGTGCCAGCAGCCCAGGGACAGGGGCGAGCAATGAGCAGTTCTTC
cdr3_aa: CASSPGTGASNEQFF

clone_size: -
v_call: TRBV5-1
d_call: TRBD1
j_call: TRBJ1-1
cdr3_nt: TGCGCCAGCAGCTTGGTAACAGGGGTGAACACTGAAGCTTTCTTT
cdr3_aa: CASSLVTGVNTEAFF